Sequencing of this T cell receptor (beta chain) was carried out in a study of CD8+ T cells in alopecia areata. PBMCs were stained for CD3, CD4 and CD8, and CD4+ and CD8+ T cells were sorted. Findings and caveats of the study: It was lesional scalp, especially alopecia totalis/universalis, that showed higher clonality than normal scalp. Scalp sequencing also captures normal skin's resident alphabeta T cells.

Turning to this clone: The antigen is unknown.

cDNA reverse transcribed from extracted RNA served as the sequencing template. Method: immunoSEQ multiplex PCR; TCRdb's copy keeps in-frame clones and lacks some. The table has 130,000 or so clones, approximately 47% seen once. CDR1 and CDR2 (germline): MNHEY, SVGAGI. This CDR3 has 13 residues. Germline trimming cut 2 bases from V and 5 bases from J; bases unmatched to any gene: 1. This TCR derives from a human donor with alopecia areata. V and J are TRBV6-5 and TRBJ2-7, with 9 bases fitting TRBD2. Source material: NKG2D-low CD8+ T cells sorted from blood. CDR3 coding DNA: TGTGCCAGCAGTTACGGCGGGGGGGACGAGCAGTACTTC. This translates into CASSYGGGDEQYF.